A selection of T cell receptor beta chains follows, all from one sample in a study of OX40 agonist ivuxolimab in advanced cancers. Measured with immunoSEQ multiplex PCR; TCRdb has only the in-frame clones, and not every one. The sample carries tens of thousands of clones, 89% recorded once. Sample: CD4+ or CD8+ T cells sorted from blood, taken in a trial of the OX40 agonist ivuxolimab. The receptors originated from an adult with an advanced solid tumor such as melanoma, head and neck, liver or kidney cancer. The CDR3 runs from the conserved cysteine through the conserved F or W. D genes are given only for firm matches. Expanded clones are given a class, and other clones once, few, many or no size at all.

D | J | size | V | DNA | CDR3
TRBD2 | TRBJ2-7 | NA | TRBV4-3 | TGCGCCAGCAGCCAAGGGCACACCGGGACTACCTACCTACGAGAGCAGTACTTC | CASSQGHTGTTYLREQYF
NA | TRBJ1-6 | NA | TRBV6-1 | TGTGCCAGCAGTGAAAATCAGGGTTCCTATAATTCACCCCTCCACTTT | CASSENQGSYNSPLHF
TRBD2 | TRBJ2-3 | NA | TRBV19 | TGTGCCAGCAAACTAGCGGGGGGCACAGATACGCAGTATTTT | CASKLAGGTDTQYF
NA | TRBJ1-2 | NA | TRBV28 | TGTGCCAGCAGCCCACCAGTTAGCGCGGGTGGCTACACCTTC | CASSPPVSAGGYTF
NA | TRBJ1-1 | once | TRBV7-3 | TGTGCCAGCAGCCCTGACCCTAACACTGAAGCTTTCTTT | CASSPDPNTEAFF
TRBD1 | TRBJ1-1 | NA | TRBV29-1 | TGCAGCGTTTCCGGGACAGTTAACACTGAAGCTTTCTTT | CSVSGTVNTEAFF
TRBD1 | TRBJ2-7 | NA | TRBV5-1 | TGCGCCAGCAGCTTCCTCCAAGACAGGGGGAGCTCCTACGAGCAGTACTTC | CASSFLQDRGSSYEQYF
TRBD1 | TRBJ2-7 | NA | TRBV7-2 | TGTGCCAGCAGTCAGGACAGGAATTCCTACGAGCAGTACTTC | CASSQDRNSYEQYF
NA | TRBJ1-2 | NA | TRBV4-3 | TGCGCCAGCAGCCAAGGCTTTAACTATGGCTACACCTTC | CASSQGFNYGYTF
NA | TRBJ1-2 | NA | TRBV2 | TGTGCCAGCAGTGAAGTTACGGAGGGGGATGGCTACACCTTC | CASSEVTEGDGYTF
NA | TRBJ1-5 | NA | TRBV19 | TGTGCCAGTAGTCTCGGGACCCTAGGCAATCAGCCCCAGCATTTT | CASSLGTLGNQPQHF
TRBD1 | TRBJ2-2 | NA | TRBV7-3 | TGTGCCAGCAGCTTACATTCGACAGGGTGGGACACCGGGGAGCTGTTTTTT | CASSLHSTGWDTGELFF
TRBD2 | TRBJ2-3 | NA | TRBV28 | TGTGCCAGCACAACAGCGGGAGGCCACACAGATACGCAGTATTTT | CASTTAGGHTDTQYF
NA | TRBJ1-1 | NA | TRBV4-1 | TGCGCCAGCAGCCAAGTCCAACACCCTGAAGCTTTCTTT | CASSQVQHPEAFF
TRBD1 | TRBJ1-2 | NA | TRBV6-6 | TGTGCCAGCCAACCCCCTGGGACAGATGGCTACACCTTC | CASQPPGTDGYTF
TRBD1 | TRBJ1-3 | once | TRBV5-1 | TGCGCCAGCTACCAAGGACAGGGAAACTCTGGAAACACCATATATTTT | CASYQGQGNSGNTIYF
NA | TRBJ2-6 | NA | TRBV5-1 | TGCGCCAGCAGGTTGACAGTATCTGGGGCCAACGTCCTGACTTTC | CASRLTVSGANVLTF
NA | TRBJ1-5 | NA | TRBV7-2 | TGTGCCAGCAGCCCCCTGGGGGGGTTTAGCAATCAGCCCCAGCATTTT | CASSPLGGFSNQPQHF
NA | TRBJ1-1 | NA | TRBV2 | TGTGCCAGCAGTGCTGCGGAGAACACTGAAGCTTTCTTT | CASSAAENTEAFF
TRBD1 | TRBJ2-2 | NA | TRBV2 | TGTGCCAGCATACCCGACAGGGGGAACACCGGGGAGCTGTTTTTT | CASIPDRGNTGELFF
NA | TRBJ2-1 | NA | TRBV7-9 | TGTGCCAGCAGCTTAGAGGCGGTAAATGAGCAGTTCTTC | CASSLEAVNEQFF
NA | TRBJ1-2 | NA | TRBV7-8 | TGTGCCAGCAGCTCCACAGATTATGGCTACACCTTC | CASSSTDYGYTF
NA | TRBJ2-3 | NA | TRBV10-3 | TGTGCCATCAGTGAGTTGAGCGGGAGCACAGATACGCAGTATTTT | CAISELSGSTDTQYF
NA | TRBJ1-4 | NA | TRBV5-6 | TGTGCCAGCAGTTATACCCCAGGGGTGGGAAATGAAAAACTGTTTTTT | CASSYTPGVGNEKLFF